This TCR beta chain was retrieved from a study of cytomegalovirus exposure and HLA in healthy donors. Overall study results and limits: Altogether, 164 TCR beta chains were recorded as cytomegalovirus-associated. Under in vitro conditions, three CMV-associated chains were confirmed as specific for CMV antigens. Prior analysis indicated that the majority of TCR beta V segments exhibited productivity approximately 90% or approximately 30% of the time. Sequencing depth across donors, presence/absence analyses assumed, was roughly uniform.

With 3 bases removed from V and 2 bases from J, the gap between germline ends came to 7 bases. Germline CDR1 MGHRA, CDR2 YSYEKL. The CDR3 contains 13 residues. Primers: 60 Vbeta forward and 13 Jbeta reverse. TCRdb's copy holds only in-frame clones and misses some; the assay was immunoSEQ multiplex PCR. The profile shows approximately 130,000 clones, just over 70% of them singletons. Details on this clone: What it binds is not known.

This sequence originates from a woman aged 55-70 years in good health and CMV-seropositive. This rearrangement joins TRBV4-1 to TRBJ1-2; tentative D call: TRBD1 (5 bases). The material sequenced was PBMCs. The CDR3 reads CASSQTVNYGYTF. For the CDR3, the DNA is TGCGCCAGCAGCCAGACAGTCAACTATGGCTACACCTTC.